This is a list of T cell receptor beta chains from one sample in a study of T cell responses to AZD1222 COVID-19 vaccine. Method: immunoSEQ multiplex PCR; TCRdb's copy keeps in-frame clones and lacks some. The data show about 160,000 clones, 70% to 90% seen once. Here the sequenced sample was peripheral blood, taken 28 days after the second AZD1222 dose. These receptors were taken from an adult who received the AZD1222 COVID-19 vaccine. The CDR3 runs from the conserved cysteine through the conserved F or W. The D gene is left open where the match is weak. Size tells how often a clone was seen (once, few, many) or the class of an expanded clone, and some rows leave it out.

CDR3 DNA	CDR3 protein	clone size	D gene	V gene	J gene
TGTGCCAGCAGCCCACAGGGAGCAACCGGGGAGCTGTTTTTT	CASSPQGATGELFF	-	-	TRBV7-9	TRBJ2-2
TGCAGCGTTGCGGAGCTCTCGTTTCGTGAGCAGTTCTTC	CSVAELSFREQFF	-	-	TRBV29-1	TRBJ2-1
TGTGCCAGCAGCTCTTCTAGGAGTGATCAGCCCCAGCATTTT	CASSSSRSDQPQHF	-	-	TRBV7-8	TRBJ1-5
TGTGCCAGCAGTGGACCTCCCGGGGTGAGCTCCTATAATTCACCCCTCCACTTT	CASSGPPGVSSYNSPLHF	-	-	TRBV6-1	TRBJ1-6
TGCGCCAGCAGCTTGGGGCCTCAGGGCGTCAATCAGCCCCAGCATTTT	CASSLGPQGVNQPQHF	-	-	TRBV5-1	TRBJ1-5
TGTGCCAGCAGCTTGGGGTACGGGGACAGGGGACGCGAGCAGTACTTC	CASSLGYGDRGREQYF	once	TRBD1	TRBV11-2	TRBJ2-7
TGTGCCAGCAGCATCCAACGGGGGGCCTCGGAGACCCAGTACTTC	CASSIQRGASETQYF	-	-	TRBV9	TRBJ2-5
TGTGCCACCACCTTCGGGACCTACAATGAGCAGTTCTTC	CATTFGTYNEQFF	-	-	TRBV6-5	TRBJ2-1
TGTGCCAGCAGCGACAGGGTTTCAGTTCATACTGCAACTAATGAAAAACTGTTTTTT	CASSDRVSVHTATNEKLFF	-	-	TRBV21-1	TRBJ1-4
TGTGCCAGTTCGGGCCCCTTTGAAGCTTTCTTT	CASSGPFEAFF	-	-	TRBV27	TRBJ1-1
TGCGCCAGCAGCCATCACCCCCAGGGGACGAACACTGAAGCTTTCTTT	CASSHHPQGTNTEAFF	-	-	TRBV4-3	TRBJ1-1
TGTGCCGCCCCGGGACTGCTCACAGATACGCAGTATTTT	CAAPGLLTDTQYF	-	-	TRBV21-1	TRBJ2-3
TGCGCCAGCAGCCAAGTAGGTAGGGGCGACACTGAAGCTTTCTTT	CASSQVGRGDTEAFF	once	-	TRBV4-3	TRBJ1-1
TGTGCCAGCAGGATGGGAGGCTACACCTTC	CASRMGGYTF	once	-	TRBV2	TRBJ1-2
TGTGCCAGCAGCCAAGGGTTCGCAGCTGAAGCTTTCTTT	CASSQGFAAEAFF	once	-	TRBV14	TRBJ1-1
TGTGCCAGCAGTTACGCCAGGGTTGGCGAGCAGTACTTC	CASSYARVGEQYF	-	-	TRBV6-5	TRBJ2-7
TGTGCCAGCAGCTTAAGGGGGGGCGATGGCTACACCTTC	CASSLRGGDGYTF	-	-	TRBV7-3	TRBJ1-2
TGTGCCAGCAGTGAATGGCCAGGGGGGGACCAGCCCCAGCATTTT	CASSEWPGGDQPQHF	-	TRBD1	TRBV6-1	TRBJ1-5
TGTGCCAGCAGCACAATACAGGGCAGGAACACTGAAGCTTTCTTT	CASSTIQGRNTEAFF	-	-	TRBV5-4	TRBJ1-1
TGTGCCAGCAGCTTATCCTCAAATAGCAATCAGCCCCAGCATTTT	CASSLSSNSNQPQHF	-	-	TRBV7-2	TRBJ1-5
TGTGCCAGCAGTTCCGGGGTCCCCTACGAGCAGTACTTC	CASSSGVPYEQYF	-	-	TRBV12-3/TRBV12-4	TRBJ2-7